These 6 T cell receptor beta chains were sequenced from one sample in a study of glioma-infiltrating T cells after dendritic cell vaccination. Data came from immunoSEQ multiplex PCR; TCRdb stores just in-frame clones and leaves some out. Found here are some 100,000 clones, roughly 84% of them singletons; the top ten hold less than 3%. Sequences were derived from blood, sampled before dendritic cell vaccination. These receptors were collected from a human donor with glioblastoma.

This sequence joins TRBV6-6 and TRBJ1-5; D remains unclear. The V end lost 0 bases, the J end lost 2 bases, and 5 bases lay between the germline ends. The CDR3 has 14 residues. Germline V gene lookup returns CDR1 MNHNY and CDR2 SVGAGI (reference sequence). CDR3 coding DNA: TGTGCCAGCAGTTACTCGGTAGGCAATCAGCCCCAGCATTTT. This codes for CASSYSVGNQPQHF.

V usage is TRBV4-2 and J usage is TRBJ2-1, with a weak D call TRBD1 (6 bases). Trimming took 0 bases from V and 8 from J, leaving 11 bases between them. The CDR3 has 14 amino acids. From germline, CDR1 is LGHNA and CDR2 YNFKEQ. CDR3 in amino acids: CASSQDHRVDEQFF. The CDR3 nucleotides read TGTGCCAGCAGCCAAGATCACAGGGTGGATGAGCAGTTCTTC.

This chain connects TRBV19 to TRBJ2-7; possibly TRBD1 for D (6 bases). CDR3 length: 13 amino acids. The V and J ends lost 4 bases and 2 bases respectively, with 9 bases between them. Looked up from germline, CDR1 is LNHDA and CDR2 is SQIVND (reference sequence). The CDR3 is CASSTTGTYEQYF. The CDR3 DNA reads as TGTGCCAGTAGTACTACAGGGACCTACGAGCAGTACTTC.

This chain joins TRBV15 and TRBJ1-1, with 8 nucleotides matching TRBD1. Germline V lookup: CDR1 LNHNV, CDR2 YYDKDF (reference sequence). The CDR3 length is 16 residues. The V and J ends lost 0 bases and 5 bases, in that order; junction bases with no gene match: 8. For the CDR3, the DNA is TGTGCCACCAGCAGAGATCGGACAGGGAAGGGGACTGAAGCTTTCTTT. It translates to CATSRDRTGKGTEAFF.

This clone was counted a single time. This chain uses TRBV7-9 with TRBJ2-7, with D perhaps TRBD1 (6 bases). The CDR3 is 14 residues long. Germline V lookup: CDR1 SEHNR, CDR2 FQNEAQ (reference sequence). V was trimmed by 5 bases and J by 3 bases, leaving 14 bases between them. The CDR3 protein is CASSRQGTSYEQYF. CDR3 in DNA: TGTGCCAGCAGCCGCCAGGGGACCAGCTACGAGCAGTACTTC.

This sequence joins TRBV5-1 and TRBJ2-6, with unresolved D. Trimming took 4 bases from V and 1 from J, leaving 6 bases between them. The CDR3 has 14 amino acids. Germline CDR1 and CDR2: SGHRS and YFSETQ. The CDR3 reads CASSARSGANVLTF. The CDR3 nucleotides are TGCGCCAGCAGCGCTAGGTCTGGGGCCAACGTCCTGACTTTC.